A single sample gave rise to the 4 T cell receptor beta chains below, sequenced in a study of shared clonotypes between healthy human individuals. The repertoire was sequenced with immunoSEQ multiplex PCR; TCRdb's copy has only in-frame clones and lacks some. The sample has 2 million to 2.5 million clones, 85% to 95% seen once. The sequenced sample was naive CD4+ T cells from PBMCs. Noted subset: CD45RA+ positively selected. These receptors were taken from a man younger than 35 in good health. Some clones in this sample may be carry-over from other donors' samples.

This chain uses TRBV5-8 with TRBJ2-6; no clear D gene. From germline, CDR1 is SGHTS and CDR2 YDEGEE. V was pared by 0 bases and J by 0 bases, with 10 bases between. This CDR3 has 17 amino acids. The CDR3 DNA reads TGTGCCAGCAGCTTGGCGGTCCGCAACTCTGGGGCCAACGTCCTGACTTTC. It codes for CASSLAVRNSGANVLTF.

The chain couples TRBV7-2 to TRBJ1-2; D is unresolved. CDR3 length equals 15 residues. V was shortened by 0 bases and J by 0 bases, with 8 bases between the two germline ends. Germline loops: CDR1 SGHTA, CDR2 FQGNSA. CDR3 sequence reads: CASSLAGLTNYGYTF. DNA of the CDR3: TGTGCCAGCAGCTTAGCCGGGCTTACTAACTATGGCTACACCTTC.

Comments on this clone: At the DNA level, this CDR3 is encoded by other sequences in the same sample as well. The rearrangement joins TRBV28 to TRBJ2-6; D call uncertain. Germline V gene sequence: CDR1 MDHEN, CDR2 SYDVKM. V lost 10 bases, J lost 0 bases, and 7 bases lay in between. The CDR3 loop spans 13 amino acids. CDR3 nucleotide sequence: TGTGCCACCGGATTCTCTGGGGCCAACGTCCTGACTTTC. This translates into CATGFSGANVLTF.

The chain has TRBV7-2 and TRBJ2-2; 12 bases align to TRBD2. The germline CDR1 and CDR2 sequences are SGHTA and FQGNSA. The CDR3 runs to 15 residues. The V gene end was trimmed by 6 bases and the J gene end by 4 bases; junction bases not matched to a gene: 3. The CDR3 spells CASRRLAGATGELFF. CDR3 DNA: TGTGCCAGCAGACGACTAGCGGGAGCCACCGGGGAGCTGTTTTTT. The whole variable domain, remainder taken from reference TRBV7-2 and TRBJ2-2, is GAGVSQSPSNKVTEKGKDVELRCDPISGHTALYWYRQSLGQGLEFLIYFQGNSAPDKSGLPSDRFSAERTGGSVSTLTIQRTQQEDSAVYLCASRRLAGATGELFFGEGSRLTVL.